The T cell receptor beta chain under discussion was sequenced for a study of blood T cell repertoires in COVID-19. Study summary: From the United States, Italy and Spain came samples of acute and convalescent COVID-19. Sources were T cells, B-cell-depleted T cells, or PBMCs; the material itself was cDNA or gDNA.

V was clipped by 7 bases and J by 4 bases; unmatched bases: 7. Germline V lookup: CDR1 SEHNR, CDR2 FQNEAQ (reference sequence). The CDR3 loop spans 14 amino acids. As processed by the authors: For nucleated cells, counts were estimated from reference gene primer amplification. Some clones are missing from TCRdb's copy, which holds only in-frame ones; the method was immunoSEQ multiplex PCR. V and J calls and clone size are those listed in that table; D and trimming were worked out from the DNA. The sample records 65,000 to 90,000 clones, around 80% being singletons. The chain carries TRBV7-9 and TRBJ1-1; 9 positions match TRBD1. The sample taken for sequencing was peripheral blood. This clonotype originated in a man in his 60s with acute or convalescent COVID-19. As DNA, the CDR3 is TGTGCCAGCACCGATTCGACAGGGGGCACTGAAGCTTTCTTT. Translated: CASTDSTGGTEAFF.